This TCR beta chain stems from a study of low-dose radiotherapy and immunotherapy resistance in tumors. Study context: Cohort 1 patients were irradiated with 0.5 Gy fractions every 2 weeks to 6.5 Gy total. Across 26 weeks, 13 Gy in total went to Cohort 2, delivered as 1 Gy per fraction every two weeks.

Trimming stripped 4 bases from V and 8 bases from J, with 18 bases between. Per the germline V gene, CDR1 is SGHNT and CDR2 is YYREEE (reference sequence). CDR3 length equals 14 residues. Eligibility required advanced solid tumors lacking tumor-infiltrating lymphocytes. Alpha- and beta-chain coverage of first-strand cDNA came from TRAV- and TRBV-specific primers. Amplification, which lasted 15 to 20 PCR cycles, used a constant-region primer and V-primer adapter to amplify TCRs. The authors amplified isolated mRNA by in vitro transcription. MiXCR, run by TCRdb on the reads, gives a single entry per CDR3 protein. Among about 5,600 distinct CDR3 sequences listed, roughly 80% were seen once.

The rearrangement joins TRBV5-4 to TRBJ1-2; no clear D gene. The sequence came from a human donor with advanced metastatic prostate, ovarian, gallbladder or colorectal cancer (not recorded which). This table probably holds off-target reads from a library built for another chain. This CDR3 reads CASSEDPGQPGYTF. Written as DNA, the CDR3 is TGTGCCAGCAGCGAGGACCCTGGGCAGCCGGGCTACACCTTC.